This T cell receptor (beta chain) was sequenced for a study of blood T cell repertoires in COVID-19. Study context: The analysed material was cDNA or gDNA that came from T cells, B-cell-depleted T cells, or PBMCs.

Some clones are missing from TCRdb's copy, which holds only in-frame ones; the method was immunoSEQ multiplex PCR. The sample has under 350,000 clones, about 89% seen once. V was trimmed by 0 bases and J by 3 bases, leaving 7 bases between them. The germline gives CDR1 SGHRS, CDR2 YFSETQ. This CDR3 contains 14 residues. The receptor comes from a man between 40 and 49 years old with acute or convalescent COVID-19. Material for sequencing was peripheral blood. The chain couples TRBV5-1 to TRBJ2-1, with D hard to call. The DNA for the CDR3 is TGCGCCAGCAGCTTGGGAGCTTACTACAATGAGCAGTTCTTC. Amino acid sequence: CASSLGAYYNEQFF.